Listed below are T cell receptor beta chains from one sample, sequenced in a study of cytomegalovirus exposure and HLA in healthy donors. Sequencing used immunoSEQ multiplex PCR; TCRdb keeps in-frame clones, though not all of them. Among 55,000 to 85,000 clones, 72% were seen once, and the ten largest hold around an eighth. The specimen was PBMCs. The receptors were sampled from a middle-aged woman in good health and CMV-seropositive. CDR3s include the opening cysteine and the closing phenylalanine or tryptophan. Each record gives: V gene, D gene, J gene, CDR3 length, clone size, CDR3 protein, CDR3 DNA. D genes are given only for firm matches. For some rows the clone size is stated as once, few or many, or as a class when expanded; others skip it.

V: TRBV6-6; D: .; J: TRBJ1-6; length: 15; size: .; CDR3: CASSPAEIYNSPLRF; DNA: TGTGCCAGCAGTCCGGCGGAGATATATAATTCCCCCCTCCGCTTT
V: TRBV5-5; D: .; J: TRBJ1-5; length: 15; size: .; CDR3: CASSLGPGDYQPQHF; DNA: TGTGCCAGCAGCTTGGGGCCAGGCGATTATCAGCCCCAGCATTTT
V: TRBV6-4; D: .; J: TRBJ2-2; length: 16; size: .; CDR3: CASSVGGLANTGELFF; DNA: TGTGCCAGCAGTGTTGGCGGATTGGCGAACACCGGGGAGCTGTTTTTT
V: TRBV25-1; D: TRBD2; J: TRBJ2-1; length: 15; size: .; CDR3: CASSPSGGSYNEQFF; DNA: TGTGCCAGCAGTCCTAGCGGGGGGTCCTACAATGAGCAGTTCTTC
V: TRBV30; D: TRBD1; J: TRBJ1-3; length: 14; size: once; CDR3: CAWKTGASGNTIYF; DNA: TGTGCCTGGAAAACAGGGGCCTCTGGAAACACCATATATTTT
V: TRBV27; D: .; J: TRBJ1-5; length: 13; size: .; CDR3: CASSLVGGQPQHF; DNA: TGTGCCAGCAGTTTAGTAGGGGGTCAGCCCCAGCATTTT
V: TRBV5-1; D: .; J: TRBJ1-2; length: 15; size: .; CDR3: CASSFDAGPNYGYTF; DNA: TGCGCCAGCAGCTTCGACGCAGGCCCAAACTATGGCTACACCTTC
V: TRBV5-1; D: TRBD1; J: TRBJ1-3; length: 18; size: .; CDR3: CASSLGQGAGTYGNTIYF; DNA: TGCGCCAGCAGCTTAGGACAGGGGGCTGGGACTTATGGAAACACCATATATTTT
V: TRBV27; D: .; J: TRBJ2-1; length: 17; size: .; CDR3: CASSTRWRDRTYNEQFF; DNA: TGTGCCAGCAGCACGCGTTGGAGAGACAGGACCTACAATGAGCAGTTCTTC
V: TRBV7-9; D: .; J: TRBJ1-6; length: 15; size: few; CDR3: CSSGPGTTDNSPLHF; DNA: TGTTCCAGCGGCCCCGGGACAACCGATAATTCACCCCTCCACTTT
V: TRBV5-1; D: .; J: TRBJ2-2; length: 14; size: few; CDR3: CASSLGEAPGELFF; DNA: TGCGCCAGCAGCTTGGGGGAGGCCCCCGGGGAGCTGTTTTTT
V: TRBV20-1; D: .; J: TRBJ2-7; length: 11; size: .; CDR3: CSAKQHYEQYF; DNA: TGCAGTGCTAAACAGCACTACGAGCAGTACTTC
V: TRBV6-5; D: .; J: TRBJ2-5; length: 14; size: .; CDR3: CASSYLNKQETQYF; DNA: TGTGCCAGCAGTTATCTGAACAAGCAAGAGACCCAGTACTTC
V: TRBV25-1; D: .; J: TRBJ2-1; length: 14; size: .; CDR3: CASSDTGIYNEQFF; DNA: TGTGCCAGCAGTGATACAGGGATTTACAATGAGCAGTTCTTC
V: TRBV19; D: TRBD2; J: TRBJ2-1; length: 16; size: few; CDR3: CASSMLGGGRPYEQFF; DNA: TGTGCCAGTAGTATGTTGGGCGGGGGTAGGCCCTATGAGCAGTTCTTC
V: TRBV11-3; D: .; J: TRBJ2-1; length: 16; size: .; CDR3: CASSAEGQLVYNEQFF; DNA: TGTGCCAGCAGCGCAGAGGGCCAGTTAGTATACAATGAGCAGTTCTTC
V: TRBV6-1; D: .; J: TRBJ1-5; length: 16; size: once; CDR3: CASSEYRVISNQPQHF; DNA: TGTGCCAGCAGTGAATACAGGGTAATTAGCAATCAGCCCCAGCATTTT
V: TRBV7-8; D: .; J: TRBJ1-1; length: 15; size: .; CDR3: CASSLEFGGYTEAFF; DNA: TGTGCCAGCAGCTTAGAGTTCGGGGGTTACACTGAAGCTTTCTTT
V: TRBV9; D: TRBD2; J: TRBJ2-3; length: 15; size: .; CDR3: CASSVSGGSTDTQYF; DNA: TGTGCCAGCAGCGTTAGCGGGGGGTCGACGGATACGCAGTATTTT
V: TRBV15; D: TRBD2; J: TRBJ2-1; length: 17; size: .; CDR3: CATSRVRIAGPDNEQFF; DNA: TGTGCCACCAGCAGAGTGAGAATAGCGGGGCCTGACAATGAGCAGTTCTTC
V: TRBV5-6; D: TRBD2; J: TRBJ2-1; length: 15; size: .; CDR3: CASSLSGGSYNEQFF; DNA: TGTGCCAGCAGCTTGTCGGGGGGCTCCTACAATGAGCAGTTCTTC
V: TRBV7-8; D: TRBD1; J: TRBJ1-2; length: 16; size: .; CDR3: CASSSTATQGAAGYTF; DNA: TGTGCCAGCAGCTCCACTGCCACACAGGGGGCGGCCGGCTACACCTTC
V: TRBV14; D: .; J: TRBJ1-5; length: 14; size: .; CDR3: CASSQREGDQPQHF; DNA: TGTGCCAGCAGCCAAAGGGAGGGGGATCAGCCCCAGCATTTT
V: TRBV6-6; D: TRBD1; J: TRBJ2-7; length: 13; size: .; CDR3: CASSSGTGYEQYF; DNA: TGTGCCAGCAGTTCCGGGACAGGGTACGAGCAGTACTTC
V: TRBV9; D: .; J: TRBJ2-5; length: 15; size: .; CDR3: CASSKPGHQAGTQYF; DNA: TGTGCCAGCAGCAAACCGGGTCACCAAGCGGGGACCCAGTACTTC
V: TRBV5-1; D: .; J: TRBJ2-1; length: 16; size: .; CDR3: CASSLEAVSSYNEQFF; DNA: TGCGCCAGCAGCCTTGAGGCGGTTAGCTCCTACAATGAGCAGTTCTTC
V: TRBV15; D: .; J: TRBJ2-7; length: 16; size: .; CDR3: CATSREDGKLYYEQYF; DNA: TGTGCCACCAGCAGAGAAGACGGGAAACTCTACTACGAGCAGTACTTC
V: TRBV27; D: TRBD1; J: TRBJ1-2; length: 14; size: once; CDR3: CASSPGQGMGGYTF; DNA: TGTGCCAGCAGTCCCGGACAGGGGATGGGTGGCTACACCTTC
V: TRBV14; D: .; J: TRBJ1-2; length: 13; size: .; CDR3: CASSLGLNYGYTF; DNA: TGTGCCAGCAGTTTAGGACTGAACTATGGCTACACCTTC
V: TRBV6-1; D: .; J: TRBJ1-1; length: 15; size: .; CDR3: CASSDIRGWPSEAFF; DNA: TGTGCCAGCAGTGATATACGGGGGTGGCCGTCTGAAGCTTTCTTT
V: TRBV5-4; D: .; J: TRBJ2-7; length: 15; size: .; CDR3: CASQSSRGRTYEQYF; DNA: TGTGCCAGCCAATCTTCGCGGGGAAGAACCTACGAGCAGTACTTC
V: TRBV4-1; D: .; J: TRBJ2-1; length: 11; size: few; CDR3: CASSRDNEQFF; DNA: TGCGCCAGCAGCCGCGACAATGAGCAGTTCTTC
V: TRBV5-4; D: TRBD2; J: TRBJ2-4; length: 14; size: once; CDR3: CASSYGTSANIQYF; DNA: TGTGCCAGCAGCTATGGGACTAGCGCAAACATTCAGTACTTC
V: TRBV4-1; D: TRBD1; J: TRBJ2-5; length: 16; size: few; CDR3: CASSQGLDRAQETQYF; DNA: TGCGCCAGCAGCCAGGGGCTAGACAGGGCTCAAGAGACCCAGTACTTC
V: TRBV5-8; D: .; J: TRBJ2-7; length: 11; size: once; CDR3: CASTKTGEQYF; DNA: TGTGCCAGCACCAAAACAGGCGAGCAGTACTTC
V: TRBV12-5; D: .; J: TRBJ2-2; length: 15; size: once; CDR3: CASGPRGTGTGELFF; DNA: TGTGCTAGTGGCCCGCGGGGCACGGGCACCGGGGAGCTGTTTTTT
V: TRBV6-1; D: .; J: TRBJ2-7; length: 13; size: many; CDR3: CASHPDSPYEQYF; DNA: TGTGCCAGCCACCCGGACAGTCCCTACGAGCAGTACTTC
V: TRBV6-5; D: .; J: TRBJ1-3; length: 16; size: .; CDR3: CASSYDGGHSGNTIYF; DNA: TGTGCCAGCAGTTACGACGGGGGGCACTCCGGAAACACCATATATTTT
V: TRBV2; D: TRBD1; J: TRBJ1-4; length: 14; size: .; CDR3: CASSGRTGGEKLFF; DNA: TGTGCCAGCAGTGGCCGGACAGGGGGGGAAAAACTGTTTTTT
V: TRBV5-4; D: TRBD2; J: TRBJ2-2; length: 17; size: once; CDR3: CASSLDPGGVDTGELFF; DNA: TGTGCCAGCAGCTTGGACCCGGGAGGTGTCGACACCGGGGAGCTGTTTTTT
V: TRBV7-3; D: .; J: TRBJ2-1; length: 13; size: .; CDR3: CASSLDYGDEQFF; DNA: TGTGCCAGCAGCTTGGACTATGGGGATGAGCAGTTCTTC
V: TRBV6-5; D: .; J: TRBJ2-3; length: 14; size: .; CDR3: CASSYSLSTDTQYF; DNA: TGTGCCAGCAGTTACTCACTCTCCACAGATACGCAGTATTTT
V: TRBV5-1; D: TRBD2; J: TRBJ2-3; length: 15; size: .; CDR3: CASSLEGSGGDTQYF; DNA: TGCGCCAGCAGCTTGGAGGGTAGCGGGGGAGATACGCAGTATTTT
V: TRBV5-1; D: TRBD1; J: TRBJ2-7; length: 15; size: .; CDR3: CASSLAGQGYYEQYF; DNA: TGCGCCAGCAGCTTGGCAGGACAGGGCTACTACGAGCAGTACTTC
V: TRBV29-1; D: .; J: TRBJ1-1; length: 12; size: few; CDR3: CSVGTYGTEAFF; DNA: TGCAGCGTCGGGACTTACGGCACTGAAGCTTTCTTT
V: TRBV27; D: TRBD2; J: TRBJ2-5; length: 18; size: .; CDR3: CASSLGVAGGGVGETQYF; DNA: TGTGCCAGCAGTTTAGGGGTAGCGGGGGGCGGGGTAGGAGAGACCCAGTACTTC
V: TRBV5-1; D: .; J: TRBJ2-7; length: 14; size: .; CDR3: CASSSQAVTYEQYF; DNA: TGCGCCAGCAGCAGCCAGGCCGTTACCTACGAGCAGTACTTC
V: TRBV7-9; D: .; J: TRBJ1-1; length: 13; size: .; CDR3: CASSSQENTEAFF; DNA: TGTGCCAGCAGCTCACAGGAGAACACTGAAGCTTTCTTT
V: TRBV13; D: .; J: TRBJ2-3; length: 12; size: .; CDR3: CASSPGGAVRYF; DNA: TGTGCCAGCAGCCCTGGGGGGGCGGTGAGGTATTTT
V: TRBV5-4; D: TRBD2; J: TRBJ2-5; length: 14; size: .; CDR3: CASSLEAGEETQYF; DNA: TGTGCCAGCAGCTTGGAAGCGGGGGAAGAGACCCAGTACTTC
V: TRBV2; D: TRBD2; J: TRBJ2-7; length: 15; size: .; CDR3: CASSSERGVSYEQYF; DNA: TGTGCCAGCAGCTCCGAGCGGGGGGTAAGCTACGAGCAGTACTTC
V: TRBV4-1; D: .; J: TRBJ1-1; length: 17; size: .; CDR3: CASSQGRAFKINTEAFF; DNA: TGCGCCAGCAGCCAAGGGCGGGCCTTTAAGATTAACACTGAAGCTTTCTTT